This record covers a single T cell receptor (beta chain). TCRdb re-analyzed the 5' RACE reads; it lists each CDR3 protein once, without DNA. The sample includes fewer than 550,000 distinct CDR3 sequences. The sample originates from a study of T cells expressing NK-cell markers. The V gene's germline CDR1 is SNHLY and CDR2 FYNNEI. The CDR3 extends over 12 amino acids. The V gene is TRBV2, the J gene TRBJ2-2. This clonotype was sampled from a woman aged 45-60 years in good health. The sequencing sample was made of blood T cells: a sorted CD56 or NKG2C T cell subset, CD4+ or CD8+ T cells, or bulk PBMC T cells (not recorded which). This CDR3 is CASRAAGGELFF.